The source of this T cell receptor (beta chain) is a study of blood T cell repertoires in COVID-19. About the study: The United States, Italy and Spain supplied acute and convalescent COVID-19 samples.

Generated by immunoSEQ multiplex PCR, the TCRdb table keeps only in-frame clones and is missing some. This table holds under 110,000 clones, about 70% found once. The CDR3 extends over 14 amino acids. Germline V gene data show CDR1 as GTSNPN and CDR2 as SVGIG (reference sequence). V shed 3 bases and J 7 bases; nucleotides not matched to a gene: 5. The chain couples TRBV30 to TRBJ2-3, with 12 bases aligning to TRBD2. The sample taken for sequencing was peripheral blood. The TCR sequence derives from a human donor with acute or convalescent COVID-19. The donor label of this sample is uncertain. In DNA, the CDR3 is TGTGCCTGGAGCCCTAGCGGGGGGGCATATACGCAGTATTTT. Protein: CAWSPSGGAYTQYF.